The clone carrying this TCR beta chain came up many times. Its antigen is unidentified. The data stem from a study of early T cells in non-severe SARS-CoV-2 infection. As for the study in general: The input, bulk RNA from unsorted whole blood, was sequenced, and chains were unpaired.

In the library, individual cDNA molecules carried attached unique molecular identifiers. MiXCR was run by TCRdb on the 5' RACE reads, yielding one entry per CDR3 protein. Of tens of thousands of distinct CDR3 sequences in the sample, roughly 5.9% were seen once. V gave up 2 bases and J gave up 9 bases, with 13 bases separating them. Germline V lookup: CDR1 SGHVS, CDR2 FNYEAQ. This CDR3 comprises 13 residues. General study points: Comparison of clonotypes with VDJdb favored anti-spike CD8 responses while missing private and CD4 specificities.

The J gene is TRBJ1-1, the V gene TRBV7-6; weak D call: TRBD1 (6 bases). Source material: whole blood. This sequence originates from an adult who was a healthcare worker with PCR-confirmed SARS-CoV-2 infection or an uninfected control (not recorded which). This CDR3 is CASSLMAGEKAFF. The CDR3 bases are TGTGCCAGCAGCTTAATGGCAGGGGAGAAAGCTTTCTTT. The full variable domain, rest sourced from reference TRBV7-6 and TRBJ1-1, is GAGVSQSPRYKVTKRGQDVALRCDPISGHVSLYWYRQALGQGPEFLTYFNYEAQQDKSGLPNDRFSAERPEGSISTLTIQRTEQRDSAMYRCASSLMAGEKAFFGQGTRLTVV.